A single sample is the source of the 27 T cell receptor beta chains below, sequenced in a study of shared clonotypes between healthy human individuals. Profiling relied on immunoSEQ multiplex PCR, and the TCRdb table lists in-frame clones only, not all of them. The sample lists 450,000 to 700,000 clones, roughly 95% occurring once. Positively selected for CCR7, the CD45RO-negative cells used as naive CD8 cells excluded terminally differentiated effector memory CD45RA+ cells. Sequenced material: naive CD8+ T cells sorted from blood. The receptors derive from a woman aged 25 to 39 in good health.

This chain connects TRBV28 to TRBJ2-7; TRBD1 matches at 9 bases. The J segment lost 2 bases and the V segment lost 5 bases, leaving 4 bases of the junction unmatched. This CDR3 comprises 14 residues. The germline gives CDR1 MDHEN, CDR2 SYDVKM. The CDR3 DNA reads TGTGCCAGCAGTGGGACAGGGATCACCTACGAGCAGTACTTC. This translates into CASSGTGITYEQYF.

This clone was counted a single time. V usage is TRBV10-3 and J usage is TRBJ1-1, with D unclear. Trimming removed 4 bases at V and 5 bases at J, with 11 bases between. Germline loops: CDR1 ENHRY, CDR2 SYGVKD. The CDR3 contains 13 residues. The CDR3 sequence: CAISADAPTEAFF. The CDR3 bases are TGTGCCATCAGTGCGGACGCCCCGACTGAAGCTTTCTTT.

V gene TRBV20-1 combines with J gene TRBJ2-5; D is ambiguous. The J call may be faulty, since TRBJ2-7 better matches the DNA end. The CDR3 loop spans 11 amino acids. The germline V gene encodes CDR1 DFQATT and CDR2 SNEGSKA (reference sequence). CDR3 DNA: TGCAGTGCTAGAGATGTGAACGAGCAGTACTTC. This translates into CSARDVNEQYF.

The chain is built from TRBV28 and TRBJ1-2, with 7 nucleotides matching TRBD1. The J segment lost 4 bases and the V segment lost 6 bases, leaving 11 bases of the junction unmatched. The CDR3 spans 15 residues. CDR1 is MDHEN and CDR2 is SYDVKM in the germline V gene. CDR3 amino acids: CASSPGQPFFYGYTF. The CDR3, as DNA: TGTGCCAGCAGCCCGGGACAGCCTTTCTTCTATGGCTACACCTTC.

V usage is TRBV28 and J usage is TRBJ2-1; weak D call: TRBD1 (6 bases). Germline CDR1 MDHEN, CDR2 SYDVKM. This CDR3 has 11 residues. Deletions cut 4 bases from V and 14 bases from J, with 12 bases between. The CDR3 sequence: CASSSGQPEFF. The CDR3 bases are TGTGCCAGCAGTTCCGGACAGCCAGAGTTCTTC.

The chain recombines TRBV5-8 with TRBJ2-7; perhaps D is TRBD1 or TRBD2 (5 bases each). The ends were cut back, 0 bases at V and 6 bases at J, with 10 bases in the middle. Germline values: CDR1 SGHTS, CDR2 YDEGEE. CDR3 length: 13 residues. The CDR3: CASSLGGSGEQYF. In nucleotides, the CDR3 is TGTGCCAGCAGCTTGGGGGGGAGCGGCGAGCAGTACTTC.

The V gene is TRBV20-1, the J gene TRBJ2-1, with no clear D. The CDR3 consists of 11 residues. Looked up from germline, CDR1 is DFQATT and CDR2 is SNEGSKA (reference sequence). V lost 5 bases to trimming and J lost 3 bases, with 5 bases between them. For the CDR3, the DNA is TGCAGTGCTTTGGACTACAATGAGCAGTTCTTC. Its translation is CSALDYNEQFF.

The chain recombines TRBV28 with TRBJ2-7; 13 nucleotides align to TRBD2. Germline CDR1 MDHEN, CDR2 SYDVKM. V lost 2 bases and J lost 2; bases outside the gene matches: 6. This CDR3 has 17 amino acids. The DNA for the CDR3 is TGTGCCAGCAGTTTACGCCCGGGACTAGCGGGGACCTACGAGCAGTACTTC. Residues: CASSLRPGLAGTYEQYF. The full variable domain, its missing parts supplied by reference TRBV28 and TRBJ2-7, is DVKVTQSSRYLVKRTGEKVFLECVQDMDHENMFWYRQDPGLGLRLIYFSYDVKMKEKGDIPEGYSVSREKKERFSLILESASTNQTSMYLCASSLRPGLAGTYEQYFGPGTRLTVT.

This clone came up once. This chain connects TRBV6-5 to TRBJ1-2, with D tentatively TRBD1 (5 bases). The V gene's germline CDR1 is MNHEY and CDR2 SVGAGI. This CDR3 is built from 16 residues. V shed 2 bases and J shed 9 bases, with 22 bases lying between them. CDR3 sequence (DNA): TGTGCCAGCAGTTACGAGGGTCTTGGCCCGCAGGGAAGCTACACCTTC. Translated, it gives CASSYEGLGPQGSYTF.

The chain joins TRBV11-2 to TRBJ2-1, with 9 bases matching TRBD2. The CDR3 consists of 15 residues. Germline CDR1 and CDR2: SGHAT and FQNNGV. The V gene end was trimmed by 3 bases and the J gene end by 7 bases; junction bases not matched to a gene: 7. The CDR3 DNA reads as TGTGCCAGCAGCTTTACTAGCGGGCCGGAAAATGAGCAGTTCTTC. It is translated as CASSFTSGPENEQFF.

V and J are TRBV28 and TRBJ2-3, with 9 bases identical to TRBD2. Germline V gene sequence: CDR1 MDHEN, CDR2 SYDVKM. Trimming took 6 bases from V and 2 from J; bases not matched to a gene: 9. CDR3 length: 16 amino acids. The CDR3 DNA sequence: TGTGCCAGCAGACCCGGGACTAGCCATTACACAGATACGCAGTATTTT. It specifies CASRPGTSHYTDTQYF.

V gene TRBV7-6 combines with J gene TRBJ2-5; no clear D gene. The DNA end is more similar to TRBJ2-7, so the J call may be wrong. The CDR3 runs to 14 residues. Germline assignment: CDR1 SGHVS and CDR2 FNYEAQ. The DNA for the CDR3 is TGTGCCAGCAGCCCCAAGACTGCTTCCTACGAGCAGTACTTC. As protein: CASSPKTASYEQYF.

The genes are TRBV14 and TRBJ2-2; 10 bases are shared with TRBD2. Trimming removed 6 bases from V and 7 bases from J; junction bases left unmatched: 5. This CDR3 has 14 amino acids. Per the germline V gene, CDR1 is SGHDN and CDR2 is FVKESK. The CDR3 protein is CASRASGSGGELFF. CDR3 sequence (DNA): TGTGCCAGCAGAGCTAGCGGGAGCGGCGGGGAGCTGTTTTTT.

This rearrangement joins TRBV27 to TRBJ2-3, with D hard to call. The CDR3 has 15 amino acids. The germline gives CDR1 MNHEY, CDR2 SMNVEV (reference sequence). V shed 5 bases and J shed 3 bases, with 15 bases lying between them. This chain's CDR3 is CASSAAVRSTDTQYF. The DNA for the CDR3 is TGTGCCAGCAGTGCGGCGGTGAGGAGTACAGATACGCAGTATTTT.

V and J are TRBV13 and TRBJ2-1, with 7 bases identical to TRBD1. There are 16 residues in the CDR3. The trim removed 0 bases at V and 6 bases at J, leaving 8 bases unmatched. In germline, CDR1 is PRHDT, CDR2 FYEKMQ (reference sequence). The CDR3 DNA reads as TGTGCCAGCAGCTTAGGCTCGGGACAGTGGTTCAATGAGCAGTTCTTC. Its translation is CASSLGSGQWFNEQFF.

The chain has TRBV27 and TRBJ2-7; 11 nucleotides line up with TRBD2. The V segment lost 5 bases and the J segment 4 bases; nucleotides outside the gene matches: 13. This CDR3 is built from 17 residues. Germline V gene sequence: CDR1 MNHEY, CDR2 SMNVEV (reference sequence). The CDR3 sequence is CASSPWSSGRAGYEQYF. The CDR3, as DNA: TGTGCCAGCAGTCCCTGGAGTAGCGGGAGGGCCGGGTACGAGCAGTACTTC.

This chain connects TRBV28 to TRBJ1-2; TRBD1 aligns across 8 bases. The CDR3 is 14 residues long. Germline V CDR1 and CDR2: MDHEN, SYDVKM. The ends lost 1 base at V and 2 bases at J; junction bases unmatched: 0. As DNA, the CDR3 is TGTGCCAGCAGTTTATCAGGGGGCAACTATGGCTACACCTTC. It translates to CASSLSGGNYGYTF.

The genes are TRBV2 and TRBJ2-2; TRBD2 matches at 11 bases. V trimming: 7 bases; J trimming: 7 bases; junction bases outside the gene matches: 8. Germline V gene lookup returns CDR1 SNHLY and CDR2 FYNNEI. The CDR3 is 15 amino acids. Here the CDR3 DNA reads TGTGCCAGCACCGAACCTAGCGGGAGGAGCGGGGAGCTGTTTTTT. Its protein product is CASTEPSGRSGELFF.

This sequence joins TRBV19 and TRBJ2-3; no firm D call. Per germline, CDR1 LNHDA and CDR2 SQIVND (reference sequence). V gave up 6 bases and J gave up 3 bases, with 10 bases separating them. The CDR3 sequence is 13 residues long. DNA for the CDR3: TGTGCCAGTAGGCGGCGAGAGACAGATACGCAGTATTTT. The encoded protein is CASRRRETDTQYF.

The sample holds one count of this clone. The chain employs TRBV11-2 and TRBJ1-4; 7 positions agree with TRBD1. Germline-derived CDR1 and CDR2 are SGHAT and FQNNGV. The ends lost 4 bases at V and 4 bases at J; junction bases unmatched: 6. The CDR3 is 15 amino acids. This CDR3 is CASSSKGGINEKLFF. DNA for the CDR3: TGTGCCAGCAGCTCGAAAGGGGGCATTAATGAAAAACTGTTTTTT.

The chain recombines TRBV6-1 with TRBJ2-7, with 8 positions matching TRBD2. There are 17 residues in the CDR3. Per germline, CDR1 MNHNS and CDR2 SASEGT. The V segment lost 1 base and the J segment 5 bases; nucleotides outside the gene matches: 13. The CDR3 bases are TGTGCCAGCAGTGAAGGCCCCGGGGGGGCTGCTTACGACGAGCAGTACTTC. Protein: CASSEGPGGAAYDEQYF.

V is TRBV13 and J is TRBJ2-1; 10 bases agree with TRBD2. Germline-derived CDR1 and CDR2 are PRHDT and FYEKMQ (reference sequence). Losses at the gene ends were 5 bases for V and 8 bases for J; bases not matched to a gene: 9. This CDR3 spans 15 amino acids. The CDR3 coding sequence is TGTGCCAGCAGCCCCGGGCTAGCGGGAGCGTATGAGCAGTTCTTC. This encodes CASSPGLAGAYEQFF.

V is TRBV5-6 and J is TRBJ2-1, with D perhaps assigned TRBD1 or TRBD2 (5 bases each). V lost 4 bases, J lost 8 bases, and 13 bases lay in between. The CDR3 has 13 residues. Germline CDR1 and CDR2: SGHDT and YYEEEE. This CDR3 reads CASSPGPLDEQFF. CDR3 DNA sequence: TGTGCCAGCAGCCCGGGACCCCTCGATGAGCAGTTCTTC.

The V call is TRBV28, the J call TRBJ2-5; D is perhaps TRBD2 (5 bases). With 6 bases removed from V and 5 bases from J, the gap between germline ends came to 13 bases. Germline CDR1 MDHEN, CDR2 SYDVKM. The CDR3 totals 13 residues. The CDR3 sequence: CASSPTNGETQYF. The CDR3 coding sequence is TGTGCCAGCAGCCCGACTAACGGGGAGACCCAGTACTTC.

This clone was observed once. This chain links TRBV7-9 with TRBJ2-1; 8 positions match TRBD2. Trimming removed 5 bases from V and 0 bases from J; junction bases left unmatched: 6. Germline V gene data show CDR1 as SEHNR and CDR2 as FQNEAQ (reference sequence). The CDR3 sequence is 16 residues long. CDR3 loop: CASSPSGGSSYNEQFF. CDR3 bases: TGTGCCAGCAGCCCCAGCGGGGGAAGCTCCTACAATGAGCAGTTCTTC. Drawing the rest from reference TRBV7-9 and TRBJ2-1, the complete variable domain is DTGVSQNPRHKITKRGQNVTFRCDPISEHNRLYWYRQTLGQGPEFLTYFQNEAQLEKSRLLSDRFSAERPKGSFSTLEIQRTEQGDSAMYLCASSPSGGSSYNEQFFGPGTRLTVL.

This clone was seen only once. This sequence joins TRBV28 and TRBJ1-2, with 7 bases matching TRBD1. V shed 5 bases, J shed 1 base, and the junction held 10 bases outside the gene matches. The germline gives CDR1 MDHEN, CDR2 SYDVKM. This CDR3 contains 16 residues. The chain's CDR3 is CASSPPSGTDNYGYTF. The CDR3 DNA follows: TGTGCCAGCAGTCCCCCCTCCGGGACAGATAACTATGGCTACACCTTC.

The chain combines TRBV7-8 with TRBJ1-4; D not resolved. The CDR3 length is 16 residues. V was cut by 5 bases and J by 0 bases, with 13 bases left in between. Germline V CDR1 and CDR2: SGHVS, FQNEAQ. For the CDR3, the DNA is TGTGCCAGCAGCGCTCTTTTCCAAGCAACTAATGAAAAACTGTTTTTT. Its translation: CASSALFQATNEKLFF. Full variable domain (missing parts from reference TRBV7-8 and TRBJ1-4): GAGVSQSPRYKVAKRGQDVALRCDPISGHVSLFWYQQALGQGPEFLTYFQNEAQLDKSGLPSDRFFAERPEGSVSTLKIQRTQQEDSAVYLCASSALFQATNEKLFFGSGTQLSVL.